The TCR beta chain described here comes from a study of T cell repertoires in cytomegalovirus infection. Study details: Public TCR beta signatures provided an indication of both CMV infection and a matching HLA type.

TCRdb called the reads again in MiXCR, with one record for every CDR3 protein. The data hold about 52,000 distinct CDR3 sequences, with roughly a fifth observed a single time. To note about this clonotype: Antigen: not known.

Deletions cut 8 bases from V and 1 base from J, with 11 bases between. This CDR3 has 14 amino acids. Looked up from germline, CDR1 is MNHEY and CDR2 is SVGAGI. The chain combines TRBV6-5 with TRBJ2-2; either TRBD1 or TRBD2 may fit D (5 bases each). The material sequenced was CD8+ T cells from cultured PBMCs, taken from culture after CMV antigen stimulation. The origin of this receptor is a human donor in good health (CMV status not recorded). Some clones in this sample may be carry-over from other donors' samples. CDR3 region: CASLTGLNTGELFF. Here the CDR3 DNA reads TGTGCCAGCCTCACAGGACTGAACACCGGGGAGCTGTTTTTT.